This T cell receptor (beta chain) was retrieved from a study of OX40 agonist ivuxolimab in advanced cancers. Looking at the study overall: Males comprised around 80% of the group, whose mean age was roughly 64 years (range about 20 to 90). Prior therapy, whether anti-PD-1, anti-PD-L1 or anti-CTLA-4, was allowed, and roughly 41% had some. Study-wide results and caveats: Patients with a partial response at 0.1-3.0 mg/kg had among the lowest clonal expansion.

With respect to this clone: Its antigen is as yet unknown.

This CDR3 region has 13 residues. Germline loops: CDR1 SGHRS, CDR2 YFSETQ. Trimming removed 0 bases from V and 2 bases from J, with 5 bases in between. Clones were sequenced by immunoSEQ multiplex PCR, and TCRdb holds only the in-frame ones, with some missing. The sample yields about 82,000 clones, just over 85% seen once. This chain links TRBV5-1 with TRBJ1-2, with D possibly matching TRBD1 (5 bases). The origin of this receptor is an adult with an advanced solid tumor such as melanoma, head and neck, liver or kidney cancer. The sequences come from CD4+ or CD8+ T cells sorted from blood, collected in a trial of the OX40 agonist ivuxolimab. CDR3 bases: TGCGCCAGCAGCTTGGGGACAAACTATGGCTACACCTTC. Translated, it gives CASSLGTNYGYTF.